A single sample gave rise to the 2 T cell receptor beta chains below, sequenced in a study of CD8+CD57+ T cells in acquired aplastic anemia. The template for TCR beta VDJ and CDR3 sequence profiling was genomic DNA. TCRdb independently ran MiXCR on the reads; one entry per CDR3 protein. The sample includes some 200,000 distinct CDR3 sequences, 60% to 65% of them seen just once. The sequenced sample consisted of sorted CD4+, CD8+, or CD8+CD57+ T cells (not recorded which) from PBMCs. These receptor sequences come from a human donor in good health.

This clonotype was observed many times. The V gene is TRBV4-3, the J gene TRBJ1-3, with unresolved D. V lost 5 bases and J 0 bases, leaving 11 bases between the germline ends. The CDR3 is 15 residues long. Per germline, CDR1 LGHNA and CDR2 YSLEER. The CDR3 is CASSDTDTSGNTIYF. CDR3 nucleotide sequence: TGCGCCAGCAGCGATACCGATACCTCTGGAAACACCATATATTTT.

Worth noting for this clonotype: At one of its ends the junction is not consistent with the germline gene, which may arise from a read error. The CDR3 DNA is TGTGCCGGCAGCTCGGCGGGGGGCGAGCAGTACTTC. Translating it yields CAGSSAGGEQYF. This chain links TRBV7-2 with TRBJ2-7; 8 bases match TRBD2. The CDR3 contains 12 residues. Germline CDR1 is SGHTA and CDR2 is FQGNSA.